This T cell receptor beta chain comes out of a study of blood T cell repertoires in COVID-19. This CDR3 is built from 15 residues. Germline V gives CDR1 MNHNY, CDR2 SVGAGI (reference sequence). The J segment lost 4 bases and the V segment lost 0 bases, leaving 4 bases of the junction unmatched. Sequenced by immunoSEQ multiplex PCR; TCRdb stores in-frame clones only, minus some. The data contain approximately 170,000 clones, about 92% of them singletons. The sample consisted of peripheral blood. The source is a woman aged 55-69 years with COVID-19, enrolled during active disease. The chain carries TRBV6-6 and TRBJ2-7, with 9 bases identical to TRBD1. The chain's CDR3 is CASSYSTGQGYEQYF. CDR3 DNA sequence: TGTGCCAGCAGTTACTCGACGGGACAGGGTTACGAGCAGTACTTC.